This entry features one T cell receptor (beta chain) sequence. Its antigen is not identified. Method: immunoSEQ multiplex PCR; TCRdb's copy keeps in-frame clones and lacks some. Of more than 90,000 clones listed, around 92% are singletons. Germline V gives CDR1 SGHTS, CDR2 YDEGEE. Trimming left V 4 bases short and J 7 bases short, with 18 bases between. The CDR3 length is 14 residues. This specimen comes from a study of CD4+ T cells in melanoma. General study results and limits: Neoantigen-specific CD4+ T cells in melanoma reportedly had diverse differentiation states.

This clonotype was sampled from a human donor with melanoma. The sequencing input was peripheral blood. The chain has TRBV5-8 and TRBJ2-7; D tentatively reads TRBD1 or TRBD2 (5 bases each). CDR3 protein: CASSPGTVEWEQYF. CDR3 sequence (DNA): TGTGCCAGCAGCCCCGGGACGGTCGAGTGGGAGCAGTACTTC.